This T cell receptor (beta chain) was captured by sequencing in a study of CXCR3-negative and CXCR3-positive naive CD8 T cells. Researchers sorted some 300,000 cells of each CD8+ T cell subset in triplicate. Whole-study findings and limits: In CXCR3-positive naive cells, the TRB CDR3s were more hydrophobic than in CXCR3-negative naive cells.

With respect to this clonotype: What it binds is unknown.

This CDR3 is 14 amino acids long. Germline CDR1 and CDR2: LGHDT and YNNKEL (reference sequence). TRB cDNA was prepared as libraries by UMI-labeled 5' RACE. TCRdb reanalyzed the 5' RACE reads and collapses them to one entry per CDR3 protein, without DNA. This listing includes tens of thousands of distinct CDR3 sequences. The chain joins TRBV3-1 to TRBJ2-1. This clonotype was sampled from a human donor in good health. Some clones in this sample may be carry-over from other donors' samples. The specimen was naive CXCR3+ CD8+ T cells from blood. Subset indicated: CD45RO-CCR7+CD27+CD95- naive CD8+ T cells expressing CXCR3 (TNR3+). CDR3 sequence: CASSQDGDQDEQFF.